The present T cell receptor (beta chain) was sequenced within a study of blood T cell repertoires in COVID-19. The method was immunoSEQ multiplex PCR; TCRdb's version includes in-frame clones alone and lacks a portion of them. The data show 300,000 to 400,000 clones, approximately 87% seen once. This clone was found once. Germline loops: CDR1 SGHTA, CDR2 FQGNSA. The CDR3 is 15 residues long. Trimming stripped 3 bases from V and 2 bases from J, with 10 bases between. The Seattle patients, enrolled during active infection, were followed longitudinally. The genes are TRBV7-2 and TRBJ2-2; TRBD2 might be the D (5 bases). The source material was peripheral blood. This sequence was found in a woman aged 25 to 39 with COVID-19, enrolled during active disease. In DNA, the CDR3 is TGTGCCAGCAGCTTTCTAGCAGTTAACACCGGGGAGCTGTTTTTT. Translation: CASSFLAVNTGELFF. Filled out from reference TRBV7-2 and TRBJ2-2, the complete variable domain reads GAGVSQSPSNKVTEKGKDVELRCDPISGHTALYWYRQSLGQGLEFLIYFQGNSAPDKSGLPSDRFSAERTGGSVSTLTIQRTQQEDSAVYLCASSFLAVNTGELFFGEGSRLTVL.